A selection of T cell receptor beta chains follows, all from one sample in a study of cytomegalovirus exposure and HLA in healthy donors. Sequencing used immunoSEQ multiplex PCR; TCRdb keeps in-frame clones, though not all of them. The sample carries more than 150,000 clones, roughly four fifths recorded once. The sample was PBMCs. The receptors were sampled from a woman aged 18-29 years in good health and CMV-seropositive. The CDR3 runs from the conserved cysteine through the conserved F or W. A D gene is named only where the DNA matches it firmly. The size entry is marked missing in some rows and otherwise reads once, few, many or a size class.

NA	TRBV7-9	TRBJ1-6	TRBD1	CASSLGDRGDSPLHF	TGTGCCAGCAGCTTAGGAGACAGGGGGGATTCACCCCTCCACTTT
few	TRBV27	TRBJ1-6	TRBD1	CASRTGTVYNSPLHF	TGTGCCAGCAGAACCGGGACAGTCTATAATTCACCCCTCCACTTT
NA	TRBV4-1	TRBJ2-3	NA	CASSQEGLGTQYF	TGCGCCAGCAGCCAAGAGGGGCTCGGTACGCAGTATTTT
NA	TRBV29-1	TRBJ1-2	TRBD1	CSAKFQDRERGYTF	TGCAGCGCTAAGTTTCAGGACAGGGAGAGGGGCTACACCTTC
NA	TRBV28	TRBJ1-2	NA	CASSLRRSYGYTF	TGTGCCAGCAGTTTACGGCGGTCTTATGGCTACACCTTC
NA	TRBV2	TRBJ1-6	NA	CASSERNRASGSPLHF	TGTGCCAGCAGTGAGCGCAACAGGGCGTCGGGTTCACCCCTCCACTTT
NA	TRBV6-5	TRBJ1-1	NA	CASSSRDRNTEAFF	TGTGCCAGCAGTTCGCGCGACAGGAACACTGAAGCTTTCTTT
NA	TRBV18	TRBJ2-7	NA	CASSGQGTPYEQYF	TGTGCCAGCTCAGGGCAGGGAACCCCCTACGAGCAGTACTTC
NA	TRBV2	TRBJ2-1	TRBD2	CASGPGTSGGPFARYNEQFF	TGTGCCAGCGGTCCCGGGACTAGCGGGGGGCCTTTCGCCCGGTACAATGAGCAGTTCTTC
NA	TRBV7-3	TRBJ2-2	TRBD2	CASSSGLAGGTGELFF	TGTGCCAGCAGCTCGGGACTAGCGGGGGGTACCGGGGAGCTGTTTTTT
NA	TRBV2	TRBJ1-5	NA	CASRADRDQPQHF	TGTGCCAGCAGGGCCGACAGAGATCAGCCCCAGCATTTT
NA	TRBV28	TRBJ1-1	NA	CASTKLGGTEAFF	TGTGCCAGCACCAAACTAGGGGGCACTGAAGCTTTCTTT
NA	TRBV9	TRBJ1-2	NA	CASTSSDYTF	TGTGCCAGCACGTCTAGTGACTACACCTTC
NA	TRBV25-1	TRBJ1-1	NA	CASRDPGLNTEAFF	TGTGCCAGCAGAGATCCGGGATTGAACACTGAAGCTTTCTTT
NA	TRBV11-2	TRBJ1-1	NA	CASSRTITGTEAFF	TGTGCCAGCAGCCGAACTATCACTGGGACTGAAGCTTTCTTT
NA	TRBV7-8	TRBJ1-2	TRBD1	CASRGTASSYGYTF	TGTGCCAGCAGGGGGACAGCCTCCTCCTATGGCTACACCTTC
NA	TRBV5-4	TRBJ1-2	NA	CASSLETEVYGYTF	TGTGCCAGCAGCTTGGAGACTGAAGTCTATGGCTACACCTTC
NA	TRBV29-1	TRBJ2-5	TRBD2	CSTGPSGGGTETQYF	TGCAGCACGGGCCCGTCGGGGGGAGGGACAGAGACCCAGTACTTC
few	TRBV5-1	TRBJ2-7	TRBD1	CASSFTGTGAYEQYF	TGCGCCAGCAGCTTCACCGGAACAGGGGCCTACGAGCAGTACTTC
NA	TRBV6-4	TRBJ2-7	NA	CASSDTSEGEQYF	TGTGCCAGCAGTGACACTAGTGAGGGCGAGCAGTACTTC
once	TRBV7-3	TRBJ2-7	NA	CASSLTHDSSYEQYF	TGTGCCAGCAGCTTAACCCACGATAGCTCCTACGAGCAGTACTTC
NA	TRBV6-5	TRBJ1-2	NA	CASSSRDGRGNYGYTF	TGTGCCAGCAGTTCCAGGGACGGGAGGGGCAACTATGGCTACACCTTC
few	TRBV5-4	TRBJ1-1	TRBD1	CASSLTGGDTEAFF	TGTGCCAGCAGCTTGACAGGGGGCGATACTGAAGCTTTCTTT
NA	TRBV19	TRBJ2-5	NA	CAKPGVAETQYF	TGTGCCAAACCGGGAGTCGCGGAGACCCAGTACTTC
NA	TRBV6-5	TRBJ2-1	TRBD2	CASMGGNNEQFF	TGTGCCAGCATGGGAGGGAACAATGAGCAGTTCTTC
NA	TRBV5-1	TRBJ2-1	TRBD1	CASGYYSGTAYNEQFF	TGCGCCAGCGGGTATTATTCCGGGACAGCTTACAATGAGCAGTTCTTC
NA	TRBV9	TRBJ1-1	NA	CASSVEHHTEAFF	TGTGCCAGCAGCGTAGAACACCACACTGAAGCTTTCTTT
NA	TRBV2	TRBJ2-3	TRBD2	CASIPWGGGTDTQYF	TGTGCCAGCATTCCCTGGGGGGGTGGCACAGATACGCAGTATTTT
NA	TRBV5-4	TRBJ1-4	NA	CASSLSQEKLFF	TGTGCCAGCAGCTTGTCACAGGAGAAACTGTTTTTT
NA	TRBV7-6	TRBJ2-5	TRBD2	CASSLQPSGGSETQYF	TGTGCCAGCAGCCTTCAGCCTAGCGGGGGCTCGGAGACCCAGTACTTC
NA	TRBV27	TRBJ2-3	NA	CATSWGGDTDTQYF	TGTGCCACTTCCTGGGGCGGAGACACAGATACGCAGTATTTT
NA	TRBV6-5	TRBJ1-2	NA	CASRKGVESYGYTF	TGTGCCAGTAGGAAGGGGGTAGAATCATATGGCTACACCTTC
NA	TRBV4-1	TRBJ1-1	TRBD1	CASRTTQTGDTEAFF	TGCGCCAGCAGGACTACGCAGACAGGGGACACTGAAGCTTTCTTT
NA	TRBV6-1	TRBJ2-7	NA	CASSYNNEQYF	TGTGCCAGCAGTTATAACAACGAGCAGTACTTC
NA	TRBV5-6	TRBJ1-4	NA	CASSVGTPRDEKLFF	TGTGCCAGCAGCGTGGGGACACCCAGGGATGAAAAACTGTTTTTT
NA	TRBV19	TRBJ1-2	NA	CASSILGGAGGYTF	TGTGCCAGTAGTATTCTGGGGGGAGCGGGCGGCTACACCTTC
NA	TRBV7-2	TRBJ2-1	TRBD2	CASSLVLAGGQHEQFF	TGTGCCAGCAGCTTAGTTCTCGCGGGGGGGCAGCATGAGCAGTTCTTC
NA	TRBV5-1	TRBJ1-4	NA	CASSLPANEKLFF	TGCGCCAGCAGCTTACCGGCTAATGAAAAACTGTTTTTT
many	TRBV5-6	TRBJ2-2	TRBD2	CASMRGVDTGELFF	TGTGCCAGCATGCGGGGGGTGGACACCGGGGAGCTGTTTTTT
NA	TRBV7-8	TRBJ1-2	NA	CASSSGGGVRGYTF	TGTGCCAGCAGCTCGGGGGGGGGAGTCCGTGGCTACACCTTC
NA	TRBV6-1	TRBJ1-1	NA	CATYELLYPVKAFF	TGTGCCACCTACGAACTCCTTTACCCCGTAAAAGCTTTCTTT
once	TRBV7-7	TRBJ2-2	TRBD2	CASSPLGLAATGELFF	TGTGCCAGCAGCCCCCTTGGACTAGCGGCAACCGGGGAGCTGTTTTTT
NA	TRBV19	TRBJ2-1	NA	CASRNPLGSSYNEQFF	TGTGCCAGTAGAAACCCTCTAGGGAGCTCCTACAATGAGCAGTTCTTC
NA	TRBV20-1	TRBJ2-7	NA	CRSPSDEQYF	TGCAGGTCGCCTAGCGACGAGCAGTACTTC
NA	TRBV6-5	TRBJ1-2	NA	CASTPGEGHGYTF	TGTGCCAGCACCCCAGGTGAGGGACACGGCTACACCTTC
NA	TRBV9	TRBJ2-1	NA	CASSEGLGSSYNEQFF	TGTGCCAGCAGCGAGGGACTTGGGAGCTCCTACAATGAGCAGTTCTTC
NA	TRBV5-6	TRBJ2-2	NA	CASSPRVGQYTGELFF	TGTGCCAGCAGCCCTAGGGTCGGACAGTACACCGGGGAGCTGTTTTTT
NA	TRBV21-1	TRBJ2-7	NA	CASMGTGVIYEQYF	TGTGCCAGCATGGGGACAGGGGTGATTTACGAGCAGTACTTC
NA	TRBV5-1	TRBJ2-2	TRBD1	CASSLEGGWTGELFF	TGCGCCAGCAGCTTGGAAGGGGGCTGGACCGGGGAGCTGTTTTTT
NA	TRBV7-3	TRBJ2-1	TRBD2	CASSPTGTSSYNEQFF	TGTGCCAGCAGCCCTACCGGGACTAGCTCCTACAATGAGCAGTTCTTC
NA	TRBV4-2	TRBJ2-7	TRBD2	CASSQYGGTYEQYF	TGTGCCAGCAGCCAATACGGGGGGACCTACGAGCAGTACTTC
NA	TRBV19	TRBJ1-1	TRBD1	CASRRDRVLNTEAFF	TGTGCCAGTAGGAGGGACAGGGTATTGAACACTGAAGCTTTCTTT
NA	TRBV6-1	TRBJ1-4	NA	CATQTGSNEKLFF	TGTGCCACCCAGACAGGATCTAATGAAAAACTGTTTTTT